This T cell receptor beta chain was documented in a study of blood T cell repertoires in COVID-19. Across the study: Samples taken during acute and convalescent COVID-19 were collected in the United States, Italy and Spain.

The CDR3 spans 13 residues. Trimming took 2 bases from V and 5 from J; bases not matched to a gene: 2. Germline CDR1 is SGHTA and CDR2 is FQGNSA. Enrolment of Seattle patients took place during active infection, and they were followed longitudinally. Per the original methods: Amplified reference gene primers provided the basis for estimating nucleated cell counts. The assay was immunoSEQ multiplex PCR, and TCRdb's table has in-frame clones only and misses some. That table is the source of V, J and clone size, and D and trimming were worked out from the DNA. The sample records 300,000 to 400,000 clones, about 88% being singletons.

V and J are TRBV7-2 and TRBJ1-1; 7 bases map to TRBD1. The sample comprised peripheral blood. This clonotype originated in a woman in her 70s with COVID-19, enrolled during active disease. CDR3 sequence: CASSLLTGTEAFF. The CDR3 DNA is TGTGCCAGCAGCTTACTGACAGGGACTGAAGCTTTCTTT.